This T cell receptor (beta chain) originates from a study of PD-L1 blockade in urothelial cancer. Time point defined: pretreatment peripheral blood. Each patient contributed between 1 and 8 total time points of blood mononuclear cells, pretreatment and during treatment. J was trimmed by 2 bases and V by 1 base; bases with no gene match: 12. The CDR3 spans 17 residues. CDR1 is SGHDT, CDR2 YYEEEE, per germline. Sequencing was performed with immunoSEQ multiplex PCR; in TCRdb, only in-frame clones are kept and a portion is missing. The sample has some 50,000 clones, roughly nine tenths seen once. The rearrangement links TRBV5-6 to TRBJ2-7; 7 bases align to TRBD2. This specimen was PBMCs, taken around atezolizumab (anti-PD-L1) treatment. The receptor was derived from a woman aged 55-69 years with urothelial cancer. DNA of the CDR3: TGTGCCAGCAGCTTGTTATTGTCGGCGGGAGCCCCCTACGAGCAGTACTTC. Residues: CASSLLLSAGAPYEQYF.